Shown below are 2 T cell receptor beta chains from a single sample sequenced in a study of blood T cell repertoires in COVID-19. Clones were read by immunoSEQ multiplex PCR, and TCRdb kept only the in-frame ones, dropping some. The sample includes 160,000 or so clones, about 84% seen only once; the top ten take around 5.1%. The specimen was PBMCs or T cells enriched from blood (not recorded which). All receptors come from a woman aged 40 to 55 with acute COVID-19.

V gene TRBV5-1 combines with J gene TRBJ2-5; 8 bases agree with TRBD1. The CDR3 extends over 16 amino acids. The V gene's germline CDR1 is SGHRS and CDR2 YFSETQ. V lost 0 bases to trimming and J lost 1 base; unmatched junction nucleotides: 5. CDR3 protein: CASSLGVGQGQETQYF. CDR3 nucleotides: TGCGCCAGCAGCTTGGGGGTCGGACAGGGCCAAGAGACCCAGTACTTC.

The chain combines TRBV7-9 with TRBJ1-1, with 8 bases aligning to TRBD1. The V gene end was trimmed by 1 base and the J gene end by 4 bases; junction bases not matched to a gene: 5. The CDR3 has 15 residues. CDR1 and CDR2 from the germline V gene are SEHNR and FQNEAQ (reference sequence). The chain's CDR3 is CASSLETGATTEAFF. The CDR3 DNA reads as TGTGCCAGCAGCTTAGAGACAGGGGCAACCACTGAAGCTTTCTTT.